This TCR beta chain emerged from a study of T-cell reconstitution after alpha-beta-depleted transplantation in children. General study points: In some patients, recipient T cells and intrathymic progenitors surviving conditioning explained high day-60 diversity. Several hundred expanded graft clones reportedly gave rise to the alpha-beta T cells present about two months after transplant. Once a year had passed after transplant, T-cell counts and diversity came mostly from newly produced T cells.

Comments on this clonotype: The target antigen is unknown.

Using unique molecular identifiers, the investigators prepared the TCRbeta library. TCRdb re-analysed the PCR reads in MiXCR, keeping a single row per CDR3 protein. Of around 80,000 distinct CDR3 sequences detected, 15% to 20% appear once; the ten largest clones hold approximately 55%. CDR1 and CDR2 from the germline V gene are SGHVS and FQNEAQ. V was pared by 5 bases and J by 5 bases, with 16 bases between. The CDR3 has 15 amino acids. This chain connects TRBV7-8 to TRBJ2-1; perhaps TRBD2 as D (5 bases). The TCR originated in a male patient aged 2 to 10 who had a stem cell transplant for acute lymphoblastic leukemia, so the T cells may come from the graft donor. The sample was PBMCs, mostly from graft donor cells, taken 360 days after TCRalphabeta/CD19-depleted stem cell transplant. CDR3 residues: CASSAGRVPHNEQFF. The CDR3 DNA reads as TGTGCCAGCAGCGCGGGTCGAGTACCGCACAATGAGCAGTTCTTC. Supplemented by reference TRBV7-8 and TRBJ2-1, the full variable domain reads GAGVSQSPRYKVAKRGQDVALRCDPISGHVSLFWYQQALGQGPEFLTYFQNEAQLDKSGLPSDRFFAERPEGSVSTLKIQRTQQEDSAVYLCASSAGRVPHNEQFFGPGTRLTVL.